This TCR beta chain came from a study of vaccination effects on CD4 cells after COVID-19. Study background: Everyone in the study got two shots of either the BNT162b2 or mRNA-1273 vaccine.

The CDR3 has 16 residues. Per germline, CDR1 SGHTS and CDR2 YDEGEE. Trimming took 0 bases from V and 5 from J; bases not matched to a gene: 4. Viral peptide pool expansion of antigen-specific CD4+ T cells preceded sequencing in the ViraFEST assay. Following culture for 9 to 11 days, CD4+ T cells were isolated. Among the vaccine recipients, none had a prior SARS-CoV-2 infection, and nucleocapsid antibodies were negative. It was on days 3 and 7 that half the medium was replaced with IL-2 medium. This table comes from immunoSEQ multiplex PCR, and its TCRdb copy is limited to in-frame clones, with some not included. The sample yields about 68,000 clones, about four fifths seen once. Worth noting for this clone: Its specificity is not known.

The sample in question was CD4+ T cells from PBMCs cultured with SARS-CoV-2 spike peptides, obtained before COVID-19 vaccination. The V call is TRBV5-8, the J call TRBJ1-4; TRBD1 matches at 10 bases. The sequence came from a human donor who received a COVID-19 vaccine. The CDR3: CASSLGTGGMNEKLFF. The CDR3 coding sequence is TGTGCCAGCAGCTTGGGGACAGGGGGGATGAATGAAAAACTGTTTTTT.